The 10 T cell receptor beta chains in this list originate from one sample, sequenced in a study of low-dose radiotherapy and immunotherapy resistance in tumors. Primers targeting TRAV and TRBV primed first-strand cDNA, covering alpha and beta chains. It was with a constant-region primer and a V-primer adapter that TCRs were amplified over around 18 PCR cycles. TCRdb independently ran MiXCR on the reads; one entry per CDR3 protein. The sample records fewer than 110,000 distinct CDR3 sequences, under 25% being singletons. The time point here: after trial treatment. Treatment defined: LDRT plus nivolumab, ipilimumab, low-dose cyclophosphamide and aspirin (RACIN trial). Source: PBMCs, taken after low-dose radiotherapy plus immunotherapy. These receptors were obtained from a male donor with prostate cancer.

The table lists this clonotype with a few counts. The V and J genes are TRBV7-9 and TRBJ1-3; D gene ambiguous. CDR1 and CDR2 (germline): SEHNR, FQNEAQ (reference sequence). The CDR3 spans 15 residues. Trimming left V 1 base short and J 0 bases short, with 7 bases between. In DNA, the CDR3 is TGTGCCAGCAGCTTAGATTGGATCTCTGGAAACACCATATATTTT. Its protein product is CASSLDWISGNTIYF.

This clonotype appeared many times. J is TRBJ2-6 and V is TRBV2, with TRBD1 identical over 8 bases. Germline lookup yields CDR1 SNHLY and CDR2 FYNNEI. This CDR3 is built from 14 residues. Germline trimming cut 8 bases from V and 4 bases from J; bases unmatched to any gene: 4. The CDR3 sequence is CASQTGAGANVLTF. The CDR3 nucleotides read TGTGCCAGCCAGACAGGGGCCGGGGCCAACGTCCTGACTTTC.

This clonotype came up many times. The CDR3 loop is CAIGPGGAVDTQYF. CDR3 bases: TGTGCCATCGGCCCTGGTGGAGCAGTCGATACGCAGTATTTT. The V gene is TRBV10-3, the J gene TRBJ2-3; no clear D. This CDR3 region has 14 residues. Germline V CDR1 and CDR2: ENHRY, SYGVKD. V was shortened by 8 bases and J by 6 bases, with 18 bases between the two germline ends.

Ten or more counts support this clonotype. This chain uses TRBV12-3 or TRBV12-4 with TRBJ2-1, with 10 bases matching TRBD2. The CDR3 runs 16 residues. The ends lost 2 bases at V and 6 bases at J; junction bases unmatched: 7. The CDR3 region has the DNA TGTGCCAGCAGTTTATCCTCGCTAGCGGGGGTCAATGAGCAGTTCTTC. Translation: CASSLSSLAGVNEQFF.

This clonotype was found many times. At one end the junction does not follow the germline gene, possibly because of a read error. V is TRBV5-1 and J is TRBJ2-2; D is unresolved. This CDR3 has 12 amino acids. CDR1 and CDR2 (germline): SGHRS, YFSETQ. The CDR3 loop is CASSENTGELFF. In DNA, the CDR3 is TGTGCCAGCAGCGAGAACACCGGGGAGCTGTTTTTT.

This clonotype was observed at least ten times. This chain connects TRBV19 to TRBJ2-1, with a possible D match to TRBD2 (7 bases). From germline, CDR1 is LNHDA and CDR2 SQIVND (reference sequence). Trimming cost V 3 bases and J 9 bases, with 18 bases left between them. CDR3 length equals 15 residues. The CDR3: CASSMEGGGPVEQFF. The CDR3 nucleotides are TGTGCCAGTAGTATGGAGGGGGGGGGGCCAGTTGAGCAGTTCTTC. The full variable domain, with the rest looked up from reference TRBV19 and TRBJ2-1, is DGGITQSPKYLFRKEGQNVTLSCEQNLNHDAMYWYRQDPGQGLRLIYYSQIVNDFQKGDIAEGYSVSREKKESFPLTVTSAQKNPTAFYLCASSMEGGGPVEQFFGPGTRLTVL.

As concerns this clonotype: The limits of the CDR3 on the DNA are not certain, so only TCRdb's listed CDR3 is given. V gene TRBV18 combines with J gene TRBJ2-2. The CDR3 length is 13 residues, termini included. CDR1 is KGHSH and CDR2 is LQKENI in the germline V gene. This CDR3 reads CASSPDTGELFFF.

Of note for this clonotype: It may be a read error: a sequence one base away is much more abundant. The conserved phenylalanine or tryptophan is not found at the CDR3 terminus, so this likely reflects a read error. The chain links TRBV9 to TRBJ2-2; D is ambiguous. V lost 3 bases and J 7 bases, leaving 16 bases between the germline ends. The CDR3 spans 15 residues. Germline V gene sequence: CDR1 SGDLS, CDR2 YYNGEE. CDR3 sequence: CASSDEDPKDGELFL. The CDR3 DNA follows: TGTGCCAGCAGCGACGAGGACCCAAAGGACGGGGAGCTGTTTCTT.

The table lists this clonotype with many counts. This chain links TRBV12-5 with TRBJ2-5; 8 nucleotides match TRBD1. Germline CDR1 LGHNT, CDR2 FRNRAP. There are 18 residues in the CDR3. The V and J ends lost 1 base and 1 base, in that order; junction bases with no gene match: 11. CDR3 residues: CASGLERSGGQVQETQYF. The CDR3 DNA reads TGTGCTAGTGGTTTGGAGAGGAGTGGGGGACAGGTCCAAGAGACCCAGTACTTC.

The table lists this clonotype with a few counts. The chain employs TRBV5-4 and TRBJ2-5; D unclear. The CDR3 loop spans 19 amino acids. V was cut by 8 bases and J by 0 bases, with 29 bases left in between. Germline V gene sequence: CDR1 SGHNT, CDR2 YYREEE (reference sequence). CDR3 sequence: CARLNDVAYTPFYQETQYF. Written as DNA, the CDR3 is TGTGCCAGACTTAACGATGTGGCCTATACGCCCTTCTACCAAGAGACCCAGTACTTC.